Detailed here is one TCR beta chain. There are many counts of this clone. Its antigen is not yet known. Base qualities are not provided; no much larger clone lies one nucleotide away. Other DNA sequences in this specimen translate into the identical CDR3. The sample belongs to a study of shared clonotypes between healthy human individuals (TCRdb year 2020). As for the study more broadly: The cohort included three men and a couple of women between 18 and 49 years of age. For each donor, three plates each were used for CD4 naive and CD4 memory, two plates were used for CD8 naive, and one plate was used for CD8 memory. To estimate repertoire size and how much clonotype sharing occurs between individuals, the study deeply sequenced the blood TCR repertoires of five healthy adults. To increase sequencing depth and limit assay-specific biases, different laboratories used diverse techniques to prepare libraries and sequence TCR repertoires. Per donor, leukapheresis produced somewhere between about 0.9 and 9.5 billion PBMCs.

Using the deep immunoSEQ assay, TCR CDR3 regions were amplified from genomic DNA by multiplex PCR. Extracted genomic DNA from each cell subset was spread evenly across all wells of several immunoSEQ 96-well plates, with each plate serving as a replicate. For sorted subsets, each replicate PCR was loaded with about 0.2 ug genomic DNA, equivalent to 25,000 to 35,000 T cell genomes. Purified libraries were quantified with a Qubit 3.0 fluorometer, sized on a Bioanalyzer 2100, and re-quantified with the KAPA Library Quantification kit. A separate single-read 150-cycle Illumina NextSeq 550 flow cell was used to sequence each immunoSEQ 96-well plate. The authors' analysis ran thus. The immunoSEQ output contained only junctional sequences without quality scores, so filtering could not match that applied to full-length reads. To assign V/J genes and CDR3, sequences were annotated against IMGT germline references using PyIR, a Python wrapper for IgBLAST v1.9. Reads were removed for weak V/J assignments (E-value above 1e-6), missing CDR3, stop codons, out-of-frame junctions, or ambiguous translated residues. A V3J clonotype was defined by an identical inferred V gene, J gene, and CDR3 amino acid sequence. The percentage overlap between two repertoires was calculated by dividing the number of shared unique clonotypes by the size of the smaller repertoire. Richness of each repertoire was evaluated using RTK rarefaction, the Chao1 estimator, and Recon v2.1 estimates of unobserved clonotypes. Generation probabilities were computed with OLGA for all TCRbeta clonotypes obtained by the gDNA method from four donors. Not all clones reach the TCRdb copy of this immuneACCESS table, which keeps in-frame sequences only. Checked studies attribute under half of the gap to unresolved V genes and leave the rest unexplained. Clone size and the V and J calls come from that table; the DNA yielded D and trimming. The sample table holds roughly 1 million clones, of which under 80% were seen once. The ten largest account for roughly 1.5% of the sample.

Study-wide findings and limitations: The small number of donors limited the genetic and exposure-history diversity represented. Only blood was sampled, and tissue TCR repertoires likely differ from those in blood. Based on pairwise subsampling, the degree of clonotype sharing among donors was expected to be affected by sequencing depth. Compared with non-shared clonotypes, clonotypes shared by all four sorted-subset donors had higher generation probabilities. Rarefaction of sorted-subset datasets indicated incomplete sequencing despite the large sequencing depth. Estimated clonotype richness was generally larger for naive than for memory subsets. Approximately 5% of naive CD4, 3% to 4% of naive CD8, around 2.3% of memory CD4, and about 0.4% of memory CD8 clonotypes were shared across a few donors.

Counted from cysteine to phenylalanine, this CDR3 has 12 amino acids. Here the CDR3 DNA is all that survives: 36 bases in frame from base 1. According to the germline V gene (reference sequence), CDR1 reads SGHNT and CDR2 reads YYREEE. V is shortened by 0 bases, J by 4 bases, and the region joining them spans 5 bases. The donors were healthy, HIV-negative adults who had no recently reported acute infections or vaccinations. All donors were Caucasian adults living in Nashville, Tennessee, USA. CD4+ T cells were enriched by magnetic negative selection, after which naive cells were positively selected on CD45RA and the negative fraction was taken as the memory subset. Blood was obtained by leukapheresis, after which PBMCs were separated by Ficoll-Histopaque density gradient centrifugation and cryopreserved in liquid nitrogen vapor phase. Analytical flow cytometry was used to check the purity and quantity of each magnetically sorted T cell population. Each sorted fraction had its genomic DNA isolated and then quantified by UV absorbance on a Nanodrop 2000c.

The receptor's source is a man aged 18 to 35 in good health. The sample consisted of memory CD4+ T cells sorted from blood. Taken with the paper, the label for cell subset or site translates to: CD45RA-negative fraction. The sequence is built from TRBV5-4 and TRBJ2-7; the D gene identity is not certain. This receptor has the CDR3 CASSLDRYEQYF. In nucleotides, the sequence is TGTGCCAGCAGCTTGGACAGATACGAGCAGTACTTC.